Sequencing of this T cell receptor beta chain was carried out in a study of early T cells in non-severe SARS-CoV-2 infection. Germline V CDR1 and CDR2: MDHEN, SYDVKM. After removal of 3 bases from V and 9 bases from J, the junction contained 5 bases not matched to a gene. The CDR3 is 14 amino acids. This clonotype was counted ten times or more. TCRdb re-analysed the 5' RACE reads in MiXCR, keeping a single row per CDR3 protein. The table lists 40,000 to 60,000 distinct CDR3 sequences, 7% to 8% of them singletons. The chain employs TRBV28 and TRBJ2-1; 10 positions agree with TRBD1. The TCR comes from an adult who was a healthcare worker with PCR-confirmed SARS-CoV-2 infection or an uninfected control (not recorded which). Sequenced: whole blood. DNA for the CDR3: TGTGCCAGCAGTTTTAGGACAGGGGGAAGTGAGCAGTTCTTC. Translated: CASSFRTGGSEQFF.